This TCR beta chain was identified during a study of CXCR3-negative and CXCR3-positive naive CD8 T cells. Notes on the study in general: CXCR3-negative naive cells had less hydrophobic TRB CDR3s than did CXCR3-positive naive cells.

Note on this clonotype: Its target is unknown.

The study made its TRB cDNA libraries by 5' RACE, adding UMI labels. TCRdb derives one entry per CDR3 protein from the 5' RACE reads, leaving out DNA. This sample's clone table lists 130,000 to 150,000 distinct CDR3 sequences. CDR3 length: 18 amino acids. The chain carries TRBV12-3 or TRBV12-4 and TRBJ2-5; the D gene TCRdb calls, TRBD1, cannot be checked with no DNA. The TCR comes from a human donor in good health. Some clones in this sample may be carry-over from other donors' samples. Sequenced material: naive CXCR3+ CD8+ T cells from blood. Regarding subset: CD45RO-CCR7+CD27+CD95- naive CD8+ T cells expressing CXCR3 (TNR3+). CDR3 residues: CASSLATGLGEMQETQYF.